The sequence of this T cell receptor (beta chain) was determined in a study of T cell responses to AZD1222 COVID-19 vaccine. The germline V gene has CDR1 SGHRS and CDR2 YFSETQ. CDR3 length equals 11 residues. The V end was cut by 4 bases, the J end by 7 bases, with 8 bases between. Clones were read by immunoSEQ multiplex PCR, and TCRdb kept only the in-frame ones, dropping some. The data hold 90,000 to 130,000 clones, with around 92% observed a single time. In its sample, this clone is medium-sized. V gene TRBV5-1 combines with J gene TRBJ1-2, with D uncertain. This sample comprised peripheral blood, obtained on day 0 of AZD1222 vaccination. The sequence was collected from an adult in good health. CDR3 coding DNA: TGCGCCAGCAGCCATTCGAGTGGCTACACCTTC. Protein: CASSHSSGYTF.